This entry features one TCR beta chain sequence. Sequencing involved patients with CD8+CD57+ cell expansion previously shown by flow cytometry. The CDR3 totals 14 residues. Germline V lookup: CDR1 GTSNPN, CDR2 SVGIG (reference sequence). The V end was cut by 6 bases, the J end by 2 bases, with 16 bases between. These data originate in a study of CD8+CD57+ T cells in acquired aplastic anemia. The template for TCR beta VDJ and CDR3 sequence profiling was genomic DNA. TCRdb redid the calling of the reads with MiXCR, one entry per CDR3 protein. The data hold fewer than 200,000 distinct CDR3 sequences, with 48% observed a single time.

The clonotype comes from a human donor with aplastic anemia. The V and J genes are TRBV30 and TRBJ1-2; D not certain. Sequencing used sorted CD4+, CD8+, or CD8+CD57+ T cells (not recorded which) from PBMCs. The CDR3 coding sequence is TGTGCCTGTCCAGTCCAGGCAATAAACTATGGCTACACCTTC. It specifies CACPVQAINYGYTF.